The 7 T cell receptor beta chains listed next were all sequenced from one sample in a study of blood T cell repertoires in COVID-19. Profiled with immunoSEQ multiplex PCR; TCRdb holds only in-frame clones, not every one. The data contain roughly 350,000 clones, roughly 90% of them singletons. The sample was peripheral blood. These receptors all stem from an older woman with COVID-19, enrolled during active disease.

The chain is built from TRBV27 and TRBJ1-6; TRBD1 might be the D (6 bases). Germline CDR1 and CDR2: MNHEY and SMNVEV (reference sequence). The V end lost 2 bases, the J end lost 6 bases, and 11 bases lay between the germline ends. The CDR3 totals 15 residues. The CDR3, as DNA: TGTGCCAGCAGTTTACTCCGGGACACTAATTCACCCCTCCACTTT. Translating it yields CASSLLRDTNSPLHF.

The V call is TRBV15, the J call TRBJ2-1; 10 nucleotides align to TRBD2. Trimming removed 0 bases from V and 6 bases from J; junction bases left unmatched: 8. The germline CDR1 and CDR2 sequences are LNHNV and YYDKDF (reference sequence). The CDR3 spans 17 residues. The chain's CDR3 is CATSRDPQRGGGNEQFF. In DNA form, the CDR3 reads TGTGCCACCAGCAGAGATCCTCAGCGGGGGGGAGGCAATGAGCAGTTCTTC.

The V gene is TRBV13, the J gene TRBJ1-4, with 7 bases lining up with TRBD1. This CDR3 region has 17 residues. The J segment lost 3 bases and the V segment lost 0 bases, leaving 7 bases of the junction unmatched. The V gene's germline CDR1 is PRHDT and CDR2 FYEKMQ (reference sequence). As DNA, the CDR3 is TGTGCCAGCAGCTTAGGGGCCTGGCAGGGGGCTAATGAAAAACTGTTTTTT. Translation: CASSLGAWQGANEKLFF.

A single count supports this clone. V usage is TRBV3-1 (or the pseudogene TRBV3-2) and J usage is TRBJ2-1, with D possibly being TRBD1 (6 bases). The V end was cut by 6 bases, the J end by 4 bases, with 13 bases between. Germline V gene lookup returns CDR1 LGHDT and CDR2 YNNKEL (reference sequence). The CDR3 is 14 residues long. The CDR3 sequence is CASSRSTGYNEQFF. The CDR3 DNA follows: TGTGCCAGCAGTCGAAGTACAGGGTACAATGAGCAGTTCTTC.

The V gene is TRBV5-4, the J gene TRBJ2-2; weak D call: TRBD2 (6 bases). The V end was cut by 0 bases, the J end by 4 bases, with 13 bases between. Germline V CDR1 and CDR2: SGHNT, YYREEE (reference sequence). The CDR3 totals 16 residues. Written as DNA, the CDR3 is TGTGCCAGCAGCTTGGCCGGCGGGGAGTCCACCGGGGAGCTGTTTTTT. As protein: CASSLAGGESTGELFF.

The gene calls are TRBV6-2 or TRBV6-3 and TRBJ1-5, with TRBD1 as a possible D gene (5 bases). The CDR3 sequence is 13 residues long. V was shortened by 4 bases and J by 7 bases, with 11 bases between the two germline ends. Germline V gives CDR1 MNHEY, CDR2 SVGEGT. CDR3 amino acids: CASSSGGVQPQHF. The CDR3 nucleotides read TGTGCCAGCAGTTCTGGGGGGGTCCAGCCCCAGCATTTT.

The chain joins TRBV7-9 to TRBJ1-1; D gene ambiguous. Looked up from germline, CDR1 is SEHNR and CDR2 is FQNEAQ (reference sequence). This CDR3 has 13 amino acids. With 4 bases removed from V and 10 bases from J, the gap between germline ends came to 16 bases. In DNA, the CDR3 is TGTGCCAGCAGCTATAAGAGCTCAGAGGGAGCTTTCTTT. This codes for CASSYKSSEGAFF.